What follows describes a single T cell receptor beta chain. Its antigen remains unidentified. This specimen comes from a study of T cell responses to AZD1222 COVID-19 vaccine. Repertoires were generated with immunoSEQ multiplex PCR, while TCRdb's copy carries only in-frame clones and drops some. Among approximately 130,000 clones, 93% were seen once, and the ten largest hold roughly 0.9%. Study observations and caveats: Baseline serostatus was positive in only six AZD1222 recipients. Donors were chiefly white British, with a greater number of females, and clonal diversity was perhaps underestimated. The reported proportion of spike-specific TCRs targeting unmutated variant regions was nearly half.

The sample consisted of peripheral blood, taken on day 0 of AZD1222 vaccination. This clonotype originated in an adult in good health.

Here the CDR3 DNA reads TGTGCCAGCAGCCGGGGGGTAGCAAGGGACAATGAGCAGTTCTTC. As protein: CASSRGVARDNEQFF. The chain combines TRBV5-4 with TRBJ2-1, with TRBD2 identical over 7 bases. The CDR3 is 15 residues long. With V trimmed by 4 bases and J by 5 bases, 9 bases remained unmatched. CDR1 is SGHNT, CDR2 YYREEE, per germline (reference sequence). Filled out from reference TRBV5-4 and TRBJ2-1, the complete variable domain reads ETGVTQSPTHLIKTRGQQVTLRCSSQSGHNTVSWYQQALGQGPQFIFQYYREEENGRGNFPPRFSGLQFPNYSSELNVNALELDDSALYLCASSRGVARDNEQFFGPGTRLTVL.